Listed below are T cell receptor beta chains from one sample, sequenced in a study of blood T cell repertoires in COVID-19. Clones were sequenced by immunoSEQ multiplex PCR, and TCRdb holds only the in-frame ones, with some missing. The data hold under 250,000 clones, with about 94% observed a single time. Sequencing was performed on peripheral blood. All receptors derive from a man aged 55-75 years with COVID-19, enrolled during active disease. CDR3s include the opening cysteine and the closing phenylalanine or tryptophan. D genes are given only for firm matches. Size is stated for part of the rows, as once, few or many counts, or as a class when the clone is expanded.

TRBV24-1	NA	NA	TRBJ2-3	CATSATSRTDTQYF	TGTGCCACCAGTGCGACTAGTCGGACAGATACGCAGTATTTT
TRBV7-9	NA	NA	TRBJ1-2	CASSFPRRGDYGYTF	TGTGCCAGCAGCTTCCCGAGGAGGGGCGACTATGGCTACACCTTC
TRBV4-1	NA	TRBD1	TRBJ1-6	CASSQSRDRGTPLHF	TGCGCCAGCAGCCAGTCCCGGGACAGGGGTACACCCCTCCACTTT
TRBV7-2	NA	TRBD1	TRBJ1-1	CASSLSRGTGGGEAFF	TGTGCCAGCAGCCTTTCAAGGGGGACAGGGGGCGGTGAAGCTTTCTTT
TRBV24-1	NA	TRBD1	TRBJ1-2	CATSDSTGTGYYGYTF	TGTGCCACCAGTGATAGTACCGGGACAGGGTACTATGGCTACACCTTC
TRBV7-2	NA	TRBD1	TRBJ2-3	CASSSDRGSTDTQYF	TGTGCCAGCAGCTCGGACAGGGGGAGCACAGATACGCAGTATTTT
TRBV7-2	NA	NA	TRBJ2-1	CASSLRTGEQFF	TGTGCCAGCAGCTTACGTACCGGTGAGCAGTTCTTC
TRBV27	NA	TRBD1	TRBJ1-5	CASSGQGGNQPQHF	TGTGCCAGCAGTGGACAGGGCGGCAATCAGCCCCAGCATTTT
TRBV4-2	NA	NA	TRBJ1-1	CASSRDSQNTEAFF	TGTGCCAGCAGCCGGGACTCCCAAAACACTGAAGCTTTCTTT
TRBV27	NA	NA	TRBJ2-1	CATRSGQVGEQFF	TGTGCCACCCGGTCAGGGCAGGTGGGGGAGCAGTTCTTC
TRBV19	NA	TRBD1	TRBJ1-3	CASTPDRGGNTIYF	TGTGCCAGTACCCCGGACAGGGGCGGAAACACCATATATTTT
TRBV15	few	NA	TRBJ1-4	CATSRGQSNEKLFF	TGTGCCACCAGCAGAGGACAGAGTAATGAAAAACTGTTTTTT
TRBV7-2	NA	NA	TRBJ1-5	CASTLGGQPQHF	TGTGCCAGCACCCTCGGCGGACAGCCCCAGCATTTT
TRBV6-5	NA	NA	TRBJ1-5	CASSSNSNQPQHF	TGTGCCAGCAGTTCCAATAGCAATCAGCCCCAGCATTTT
TRBV2	NA	TRBD1	TRBJ1-3	CASSERQGRFSGNTIYF	TGTGCCAGCAGTGAGAGACAGGGGCGATTTTCTGGAAACACCATATATTTT
TRBV30	NA	NA	TRBJ1-3	CAWSRAGAGNTIYF	TGTGCCTGGAGTCGGGCAGGGGCTGGAAACACCATATATTTT
TRBV2	NA	TRBD1	TRBJ2-7	CASRMDRGLYEQYF	TGTGCCAGCAGAATGGACAGGGGGCTCTACGAGCAGTACTTC
TRBV19	NA	NA	TRBJ1-1	CASSSRVMNTEAFF	TGTGCCAGTAGCAGCAGGGTCATGAACACTGAAGCTTTCTTT
TRBV28	NA	NA	TRBJ1-2	CASSLGLPNYGYTF	TGTGCCAGCAGTTTAGGACTCCCTAACTATGGCTACACCTTC
TRBV10-3	NA	TRBD2	TRBJ2-4	CAISESLILAGDRNIQYF	TGTGCCATCAGTGAGTCCCTGATTCTAGCGGGGGACAGAAACATTCAGTACTTC
TRBV5-1	few	NA	TRBJ1-3	CASSLGSGRGNTIYF	TGCGCCAGCAGCTTGGGATCGGGGAGAGGAAACACCATATATTTT
TRBV27	NA	TRBD2	TRBJ2-2	CASSFSGRSGNTGELFF	TGTGCCAGCAGTTTTAGCGGGCGGAGCGGAAACACCGGGGAGCTGTTTTTT
TRBV5-1	NA	TRBD2	TRBJ2-1	CASSPRGLSGSYNEQFF	TGCGCCAGCAGCCCACGAGGGCTTAGCGGGAGCTACAATGAGCAGTTCTTC
TRBV29-1	NA	NA	TRBJ2-2	CSALAQGNTGELFF	TGCAGCGCCCTGGCTCAGGGAAACACCGGGGAGCTGTTTTTT
TRBV27	NA	NA	TRBJ2-1	CASKVDWINEQFF	TGTGCCAGCAAAGTGGACTGGATCAATGAGCAGTTCTTC
TRBV5-1	once	NA	TRBJ1-2	CASSSEVYGYTF	TGCGCCAGCAGCTCGGAGGTATATGGCTACACCTTC
TRBV7-9	NA	NA	TRBJ2-1	CASSLMSSGPNNEQFF	TGTGCCAGCAGCTTGATGTCGAGCGGACCAAACAATGAGCAGTTCTTC
TRBV6-6	NA	NA	TRBJ1-1	CASTLGGANTEAFF	TGTGCCAGCACATTAGGGGGTGCTAACACTGAAGCTTTCTTT
TRBV18	once	TRBD1	TRBJ1-1	CASSPLGQGDAEAFF	TGTGCCAGCTCACCATTAGGACAGGGGGACGCTGAAGCTTTCTTT
TRBV20-1	NA	TRBD2	TRBJ2-3	CSASQTSGGPDTQYF	TGCAGTGCTAGTCAGACTAGCGGGGGCCCGGATACGCAGTATTTT
TRBV18	NA	NA	TRBJ1-5	CASSPLEVNQPQHF	TGTGCCAGCTCACCTCTTGAGGTGAATCAGCCCCAGCATTTT
TRBV28	once	NA	TRBJ1-5	CATQSGQSNQPQHF	TGTGCCACCCAGTCAGGACAGAGCAATCAGCCCCAGCATTTT
TRBV29-1	NA	NA	TRBJ1-1	CSVGLENTEAFF	TGCAGCGTTGGACTTGAGAACACTGAAGCTTTCTTT
TRBV3-1/TRBV3-2	NA	NA	TRBJ2-5	CASSQGPGLRETQYF	TGTGCCAGCAGCCAAGGACCGGGACTTAGAGAGACCCAGTACTTC
TRBV4-1	few	NA	TRBJ1-3	CASSQERVGGTIYF	TGCGCCAGCAGCCAAGAACGCGTCGGGGGAACCATATATTTT
TRBV7-9	NA	TRBD2	TRBJ2-7	CASSSGLVAAYEQYF	TGTGCCAGCAGCTCGGGACTAGTTGCGGCCTACGAGCAGTACTTC
TRBV5-1	NA	NA	TRBJ1-4	CASRNGQTNEKLFF	TGCGCCAGCAGAAACGGACAGACTAATGAAAAACTGTTTTTT
TRBV10-1	NA	NA	TRBJ2-1	CASSKFPGSRYNEQFF	TGCGCCAGCAGCAAATTTCCCGGGTCACGATACAATGAGCAGTTCTTC
TRBV2	NA	NA	TRBJ2-3	CASRATQDERGETSTDTQYF	TGTGCCAGCAGGGCCACCCAAGACGAGCGCGGGGAAACCAGCACAGATACGCAGTATTTT
TRBV9	NA	NA	TRBJ2-2	CASSVVTVSANTGELFF	TGTGCCAGCAGCGTTGTCACAGTGTCCGCGAACACCGGGGAGCTGTTTTTT
TRBV16	NA	NA	TRBJ2-3	CASSQTRGATDTQYF	TGTGCCAGCAGCCAGACTCGGGGGGCTACAGATACGCAGTATTTT
TRBV5-6	NA	TRBD2	TRBJ2-1	CASSLTSGYNEQFF	TGTGCCAGCAGCTTAACTAGCGGATACAATGAGCAGTTCTTC
TRBV7-9	NA	TRBD1	TRBJ1-5	CASSAQSGTGIDQPQHF	TGTGCCAGCAGCGCGCAGTCCGGGACAGGTATAGATCAGCCCCAGCATTTT
TRBV9	NA	NA	TRBJ2-2	CASSGRQATGELFF	TGTGCCAGCAGCGGCAGACAGGCGACCGGGGAGCTGTTTTTT
TRBV28	NA	NA	TRBJ2-6	CASSFPGSGANVLTF	TGTGCCAGCAGTTTTCCCGGCTCTGGGGCCAACGTCCTGACTTTC
TRBV10-1	NA	NA	TRBJ2-1	CASSESRLGASNEQFF	TGCGCCAGCAGTGAGTCGAGGCTGGGGGCTAGCAATGAGCAGTTCTTC
TRBV6-6	few	NA	TRBJ1-6	CASMDSYNSPLHF	TGTGCCAGCATGGACAGCTATAATTCACCCCTCCACTTT
TRBV18	NA	TRBD1	TRBJ2-1	CASSPKGTGGGNEQFF	TGTGCCAGCTCACCCAAGGGGACAGGGGGTGGCAATGAGCAGTTCTTC
TRBV19	NA	TRBD1	TRBJ1-1	CASEDRVNTEAFF	TGTGCCAGTGAGGACAGGGTGAACACTGAAGCTTTCTTT
TRBV7-3	NA	TRBD1	TRBJ2-5	CASSFGQGGRQETQYF	TGTGCCAGCAGCTTTGGACAGGGGGGGCGCCAAGAGACCCAGTACTTC
TRBV3-1/TRBV3-2	NA	NA	TRBJ1-2	CASSLATGYGYTF	TGTGCCAGCAGCCTAGCGACCGGCTATGGCTACACCTTC
TRBV7-3	NA	TRBD1	TRBJ2-7	CASSTPTGASYEQYF	TGTGCCAGCAGCACTCCGACAGGGGCCTCCTACGAGCAGTACTTC
TRBV6-5	NA	NA	TRBJ2-7	CASTNGGAVTYEQYF	TGTGCCAGCACCAACGGGGGTGCTGTTACCTACGAGCAGTACTTC
TRBV5-8	NA	TRBD1	TRBJ1-3	CASSRDRVNTIYF	TGTGCCAGCAGCCGTGACAGGGTAAACACCATATATTTT
TRBV7-2	NA	NA	TRBJ2-1	CASSFLGVTLSSNEQFF	TGTGCCAGCAGCTTTCTTGGTGTCACGCTATCATCAAATGAGCAGTTCTTC
TRBV5-4	NA	TRBD1	TRBJ1-1	CASSLPGQGAEAFF	TGTGCCAGCAGCTTGCCGGGACAGGGGGCTGAAGCTTTCTTT
TRBV2	once	NA	TRBJ1-2	CASSGSEENYGYTF	TGTGCCAGCAGTGGATCAGAGGAGAACTATGGCTACACCTTC